The T cell receptor beta chain described here comes from a study of response to subunit inactivated influenza vaccine. Points from the study as a whole: Every seasonal influenza vaccination brings in few new T cells, the authors suggested.

Germline assignment: CDR1 LGHNA and CDR2 YSLEER. The CDR3 is 14 amino acids. The ends were cut back, 0 bases at V and 6 bases at J, with 9 bases in the middle. A word on this clonotype: Its antigen remains unidentified.

Via MiXCR, TCRdb re-called the RT-PCR reads, giving one row per CDR3 protein. In the table there are 500,000 to 550,000 distinct CDR3 sequences, less than 8% of which are singletons. The chain has TRBV4-3 and TRBJ1-5; maybe TRBD1 (6 bases). Sequencing was performed on PBMCs from blood, taken around 2 years after vaccination. The receptor's source is a man between 50 and 70 years old who received an inactivated influenza vaccine. The CDR3 loop reads CASSQDSQGQPQHF. The CDR3, as DNA: TGCGCCAGCAGCCAAGATTCACAGGGTCAGCCCCAGCATTTT.